This record covers a single TCR beta chain. Its antigen is not known. The sample originates from a study of cytomegalovirus exposure and HLA in healthy donors. Study outcomes and limitations: The productive fraction for most TCR beta V segments was about 90% or about 30% in an earlier analysis.

PCR used 60 Vbeta primers and 13 Jbeta primers. The data were produced by immunoSEQ multiplex PCR, yet TCRdb's version contains in-frame clones alone and is incomplete. Of under 90,000 clones listed, around three quarters are singletons. Nominally healthy donors provided the samples, though records likely missed some immune exposures. J was trimmed by 4 bases and V by 4 bases; bases with no gene match: 11. The CDR3 runs to 17 residues. From germline, CDR1 is SGHRS and CDR2 YFSETQ. The source material was PBMCs. The sequence derives from a man aged 35 to 55 in good health and CMV-seronegative. The chain carries TRBV5-1 and TRBJ2-3; 11 bases are shared with TRBD2. The CDR3 spells CASSPRGSGGAPDTQYF. DNA of the CDR3: TGCGCCAGCAGCCCCCGGGGTAGCGGGGGGGCCCCAGATACGCAGTATTTT.